This T cell receptor beta chain was recorded in a study of T cell changes during pregnancy in multiple sclerosis. Germline V gene lookup returns CDR1 MNHEY and CDR2 SMNVEV (reference sequence). The CDR3 has 16 amino acids. V was pared by 7 bases and J by 3 bases, with 22 bases between. Here immunoSEQ multiplex PCR was the method, and the copy in TCRdb shows in-frame clones only, minus some. The sample holds roughly 30,000 clones, roughly 91% seen once. The sequences come from CD4+ T cells from peripheral blood mononuclear cells, collected in the second trimester of pregnancy. The receptor was isolated from a female donor with multiple sclerosis, enrolled in a pregnancy study. The chain has TRBV27 and TRBJ2-7; D is unclear. The CDR3 spells CASTSLPTTLLYEQYF. The DNA of the CDR3 is TGTGCCAGCACATCTCTTCCCACTACCCTCCTCTACGAGCAGTACTTC.